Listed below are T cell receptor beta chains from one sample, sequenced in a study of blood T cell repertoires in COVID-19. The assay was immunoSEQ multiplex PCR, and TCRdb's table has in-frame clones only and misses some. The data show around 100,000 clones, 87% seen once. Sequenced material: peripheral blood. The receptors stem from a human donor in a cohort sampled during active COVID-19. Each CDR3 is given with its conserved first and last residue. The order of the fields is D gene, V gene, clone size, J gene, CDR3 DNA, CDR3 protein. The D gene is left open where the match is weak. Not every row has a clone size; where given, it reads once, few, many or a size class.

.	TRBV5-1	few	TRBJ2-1	TGCGCCAGCAGCCCCGCGATTAGCTCCTACAATGAGCAGTTCTTC	CASSPAISSYNEQFF
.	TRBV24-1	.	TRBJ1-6	TGTGCCACCCAACGGTCAAACTATAATTCACCCCTCCACTTT	CATQRSNYNSPLHF
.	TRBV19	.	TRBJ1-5	TGTGCCAGTAGCCGCGAAGGGGTTCGAGATCAGCCCCAGCATTTT	CASSREGVRDQPQHF
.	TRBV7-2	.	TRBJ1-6	TGTGCCAGCAGCTTAAACAAGGGAGGACCCCTCCACTTT	CASSLNKGGPLHF
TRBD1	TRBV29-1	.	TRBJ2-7	TGCAGCGTTGCGGGGACAGGGGGCTACGAGCAGTACTTC	CSVAGTGGYEQYF
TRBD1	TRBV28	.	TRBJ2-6	TGTGCCAGCAGTTCCCGGGACAGGGTAGGTGGGGCCAACGTCCTGACTTTC	CASSSRDRVGGANVLTF
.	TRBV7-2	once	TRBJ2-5	TGTGCCAGCAGCTTAACGAGCCCGGGATTGGGGGAGACCCAGTACTTC	CASSLTSPGLGETQYF
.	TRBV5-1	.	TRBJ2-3	TGCGCCAGCACTTCCCCTGGCGGCTCTAGCACAGATACGCAGTATTTT	CASTSPGGSSTDTQYF
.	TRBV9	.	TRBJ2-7	TGTGCCAGCAGCGTAGCGGGAGTGGACGAGCAGTACTTC	CASSVAGVDEQYF
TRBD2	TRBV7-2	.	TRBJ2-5	TGTGCCAGCAGCTTAGGGCCGGGGGGGACCCAGTACTTC	CASSLGPGGTQYF
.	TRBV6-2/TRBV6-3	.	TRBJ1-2	TGTGCCAGCAGTTACCAGGGGATTAAGGATGGCTACACCTTC	CASSYQGIKDGYTF
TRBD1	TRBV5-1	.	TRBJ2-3	TGCGCCAGCAGCCCCGGGACAGGAGGAACAGATACGCAGTATTTT	CASSPGTGGTDTQYF
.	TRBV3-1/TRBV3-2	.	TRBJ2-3	TGTGCCAGCAGCCTTGGGGCTTTAACAGATACGCAGTATTTT	CASSLGALTDTQYF
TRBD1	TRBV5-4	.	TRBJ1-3	TGTGCCAGCAGCTTGGCAGGGGGCCGATTCTCTGGAAACACCATATATTTT	CASSLAGGRFSGNTIYF
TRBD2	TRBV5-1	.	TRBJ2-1	TGCGCCAGCAGCTCCCCCAGGGCTAGCGGGTCCACCCCCTACAATGAGCAGTTCTTC	CASSSPRASGSTPYNEQFF
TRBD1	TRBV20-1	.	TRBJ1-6	TGCAGTGCTAGTCCGGGACAGGATAGGAGGATGGGTTCACCCCTCCACTTT	CSASPGQDRRMGSPLHF
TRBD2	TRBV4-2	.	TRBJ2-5	TGTGCCAGCAGCCAAGAAACGGGCGGCGGGACTAGCGGACAAGAGACCCAGTACTTC	CASSQETGGGTSGQETQYF
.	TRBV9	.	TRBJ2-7	TGTGCCAGCAGCGCCAGGGCGAGCGACGAGCAGTACTTC	CASSARASDEQYF
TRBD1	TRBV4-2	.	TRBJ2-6	TGTGCCAGCAGCCAAGTGGGACAGCCCTCTGGGGCCAACGTCCTGACTTTC	CASSQVGQPSGANVLTF
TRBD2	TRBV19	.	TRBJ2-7	TGTGCCAGTTCTAGCGGCCCATCCTACGAGCAGTACTTC	CASSSGPSYEQYF
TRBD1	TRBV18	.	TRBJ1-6	TGTGCCAGCTCACCACAGTCGACAGGGGATTCACCCCTCCACTTT	CASSPQSTGDSPLHF
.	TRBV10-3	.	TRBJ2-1	TGTGCCATCAGTGAAAACCGGAATGAGCAGTTCTTC	CAISENRNEQFF
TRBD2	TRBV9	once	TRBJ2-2	TGTGCCAGCAGCGGGACTAGCGGGAGGAAGACGAACACCGGGGAGCTGTTTTTT	CASSGTSGRKTNTGELFF